The rows below give T cell receptor beta chains drawn from one sample of a study of siplizumab effects on memory and regulatory T cells. The assay was immunoSEQ multiplex PCR, and TCRdb's table has in-frame clones only and misses some. The sample yields about 87,000 clones, about 91% seen once. Sequencing was performed on Tregs sorted from blood. These TCRs come from a human donor in good health. Each CDR3 is given with its conserved first and last residue. The D gene is left open where the match is weak. Rows may omit the clone size; those that give it use once, few, many or a size class.

CASSLFDNSYEQYF	TGTGCCAGCAGCTTGTTCGACAACTCCTACGAGCAGTACTTC	.	TRBJ2-7	.	TRBV5-4
CAISFGQQAYEQYF	TGTGCCATCAGCTTCGGACAGCAGGCCTACGAGCAGTACTTC	.	TRBJ2-7	.	TRBV10-3
CASSSTEVEQYF	TGTGCCAGCAGCTCGACAGAGGTCGAGCAGTACTTC	.	TRBJ2-7	.	TRBV5-6
CASSLDRGISEAFF	TGTGCCAGCAGCTTGGACAGGGGGATCTCTGAAGCTTTCTTT	once	TRBJ1-1	TRBD1	TRBV5-6
CASSLPQGAETQYF	TGTGCCAGCAGCTTACCGCAGGGGGCCGAGACCCAGTACTTC	.	TRBJ2-5	TRBD1	TRBV7-9
CASRGTSTQYF	TGTGCCAGCAGGGGAACCTCAACGCAATATTTT	.	TRBJ2-3	.	TRBV2
CASSLGNEQFF	TGCGCCAGCAGCTTGGGCAATGAGCAGTTCTTC	.	TRBJ2-1	.	TRBV5-1
CAISESRWFYEQYF	TGTGCCATCAGTGAGTCGAGGTGGTTCTACGAGCAGTACTTC	.	TRBJ2-7	.	TRBV10-3
CASSIRLAATNYGYTF	TGTGCCAGTAGTATAAGGTTGGCCGCCACTAACTATGGCTACACCTTC	.	TRBJ1-2	.	TRBV19
CASSSGGATNEKLFF	TGTGCCAGTAGTTCCGGAGGTGCAACTAATGAAAAACTGTTTTTT	.	TRBJ1-4	.	TRBV19
CASSLVLAGDRVGTQYF	TGTGCCAGCAGCTTGGTACTAGCGGGGGATAGAGTAGGTACGCAGTATTTT	once	TRBJ2-3	TRBD2	TRBV5-4
CASSPRQGRWEKLFF	TGTGCCAGCAGTCCCAGACAGGGGAGGTGGGAAAAACTGTTTTTT	.	TRBJ1-4	TRBD1	TRBV2
CASSPLERAPSYNEQFF	TGTGCCAGCTCACCACTCGAGCGGGCCCCCTCCTACAATGAGCAGTTCTTC	.	TRBJ2-1	.	TRBV18
CASSPGGNSPLHF	TGTGCCAGCTCACCGGGGGGCAATTCACCCCTCCACTTT	few	TRBJ1-6	.	TRBV18
CASSPPGQENTGELFF	TGTGCCAGCAGCCCCCCCGGACAGGAGAACACCGGGGAGCTGTTTTTT	.	TRBJ2-2	TRBD1	TRBV7-3
CASSFYGLRGGLQETQYF	TGTGCCAGCAGCTTTTACGGTTTGCGGGGGGGACTTCAAGAGACCCAGTACTTC	.	TRBJ2-5	TRBD2	TRBV5-6
CASSDYSLEAFF	TGTGCCAGCAGCGATTATTCCCTTGAAGCTTTCTTT	.	TRBJ1-1	.	TRBV6-1
CASSLQGLLGSPLHF	TGTGCCAGTAGTCTACAGGGGTTATTGGGTTCACCCCTCCACTTT	.	TRBJ1-6	TRBD1	TRBV19
CASSSIRGGRLEGQPQHF	TGTGCCAGCAGCTCAATACGGGGCGGGAGACTTGAGGGTCAGCCCCAGCATTTT	.	TRBJ1-5	.	TRBV7-3
CASSYFWQRSGYGYTF	TGTGCCAGCAGTTACTTTTGGCAGAGGTCCGGCTATGGCTACACCTTC	.	TRBJ1-2	.	TRBV6-5
CASSLVGLNTQYF	TGTGCCAGCAGCTTAGTAGGGTTAAATACGCAGTATTTT	once	TRBJ2-3	.	TRBV7-2
CASSLDAGGEQFF	TGTGCCAGCAGCTTAGACGCGGGAGGGGAGCAGTTCTTC	.	TRBJ2-1	TRBD2	TRBV7-6
CASSQDWGPGELFF	TGTGCCAGCAGCCAAGATTGGGGGCCCGGGGAGCTGTTTTTT	.	TRBJ2-2	.	TRBV14
CASSELGGTEAFF	TGTGCCAGCAGTGAACTAGGCGGTACTGAAGCTTTCTTT	.	TRBJ1-1	.	TRBV2
CASSYSGGESLHF	TGTGCCAGCAGTTACTCGGGGGGAGAGTCCCTCCACTTT	once	TRBJ1-6	.	TRBV6-6
CATSRTLSGNTIYF	TGTGCCACCAGCAGAACCCTCTCTGGAAACACCATATATTTT	once	TRBJ1-3	.	TRBV15
CASSFGDSQETQYF	TGTGCCAGCAGCTTCGGCGACTCCCAAGAGACCCAGTACTTC	.	TRBJ2-5	.	TRBV7-6
CASRLEETQYF	TGCGCCAGCCGACTAGAAGAGACCCAGTACTTC	.	TRBJ2-5	.	TRBV5-1
CASSLLMRGQDF	TGTGCCAGCAGTCTTCTTATGCGGGGACAGGATTTT	.	TRBJ1-5	TRBD1	TRBV28
CASSLVRAPYEQYF	TGTGCCAGCAGCTTAGTCCGGGCACCCTACGAGCAGTACTTC	.	TRBJ2-7	.	TRBV7-3
CASAGGVGYGYTF	TGTGCCAGCGCGGGGGGCGTAGGCTATGGCTACACCTTC	.	TRBJ1-2	.	TRBV14
CASSLSGPVRELFF	TGTGCCAGCAGCTTAAGTGGGCCGGTTAGGGAGCTGTTTTTT	.	TRBJ2-2	.	TRBV11-2
CASSDRGKNTEAFF	TGTGCCAGCAGTGATAGGGGAAAGAACACTGAAGCTTTCTTT	.	TRBJ1-1	.	TRBV2
CASREGLAGENEQFF	TGTGCCAGCAGGGAGGGACTAGCGGGGGAAAATGAGCAGTTCTTC	.	TRBJ2-1	TRBD2	TRBV7-2
CASGGLAGWGTDTQYF	TGTGCCAGCGGCGGACTAGCGGGGTGGGGCACAGATACGCAGTATTTT	.	TRBJ2-3	TRBD2	TRBV27
CASSPQPGGGYGYTF	TGTGCCAGCAGCCCTCAACCGGGGGGAGGCTATGGCTACACCTTC	.	TRBJ1-2	.	TRBV5-6
CASSYRLGEQYF	TGTGCCAGCAGTTATAGGCTGGGGGAGCAGTACTTC	.	TRBJ2-7	.	TRBV6-5
CAWSRGPSPLHF	TGTGCCTGGAGCAGGGGGCCTTCACCCCTCCACTTT	.	TRBJ1-6	TRBD1	TRBV30
CASSPTVLSGANVLTF	TGCGCCAGCAGCCCGACCGTCCTCTCTGGGGCCAACGTCCTGACTTTC	.	TRBJ2-6	.	TRBV5-1
CASSTGVGDTEAFF	TGCGCCAGCAGCACCGGGGTAGGGGACACTGAAGCTTTCTTT	few	TRBJ1-1	.	TRBV5-1
CASSFGGRGNTIYF	TGTGCCAGTAGTTTCGGGGGCCGGGGAAACACCATATATTTT	.	TRBJ1-3	.	TRBV19
CASSFGLTQETQYF	TGTGCCAGCAGTTTCGGACTGACTCAAGAGACCCAGTACTTC	.	TRBJ2-5	.	TRBV6-6
CASSVSPWEFSYNEQFF	TGTGCCAGCAGTGTCTCTCCCTGGGAGTTCTCCTACAATGAGCAGTTCTTC	once	TRBJ2-1	.	TRBV25-1
CASSPPRGSLGSDTQYF	TGTGCCAGCTCACCACCGAGGGGCAGCCTAGGGTCAGATACGCAGTATTTT	.	TRBJ2-3	.	TRBV18
CASSLYTEGAREQFF	TGTGCCAGCAGCTTATATACTGAGGGGGCTAGAGAGCAGTTCTTC	.	TRBJ2-1	TRBD1	TRBV11-2
CASSSLAGHTQYF	TGTGCCAGCAGTTCGCTGGCGGGGCATACGCAGTATTTT	once	TRBJ2-3	.	TRBV28
CASSFRTVFSGNTIYF	TGTGCCAGCAGTTTTAGGACTGTTTTCTCTGGAAACACCATATATTTT	.	TRBJ1-3	.	TRBV28
CASSLWTSHQETQYF	TGTGCCAGCAGCCTCTGGACTAGCCACCAAGAGACCCAGTACTTC	.	TRBJ2-5	TRBD2	TRBV7-6
CASSWTGHEQYF	TGTGCCAGCAGCTGGACAGGGCACGAGCAGTACTTC	.	TRBJ2-7	TRBD1	TRBV6-5
CASSLAGLITGELFF	TGTGCCAGCAGCTTAGCAGGACTCATCACCGGGGAGCTGTTTTTT	.	TRBJ2-2	.	TRBV11-2
CASSPGPPDTQYF	TGTGCCAGCTCACCAGGACCTCCAGATACGCAGTATTTT	.	TRBJ2-3	.	TRBV18
CSVVLTNEKLFF	TGCAGCGTTGTCTTAACTAATGAAAAACTGTTTTTT	.	TRBJ1-4	.	TRBV29-1
CATSREQGARSGELFF	TGTGCCACCAGCAGAGAGCAGGGGGCGCGGTCCGGGGAGCTGTTTTTT	.	TRBJ2-2	TRBD1	TRBV15
CASTLGGMKETQYF	TGTGCCAGCACCCTCGGGGGGATGAAAGAGACCCAGTACTTC	.	TRBJ2-5	TRBD2	TRBV6-6
CASSLGPSQRLAGKNIQYF	TGTGCCAGCAGCTTAGGACCCTCACAAAGGCTAGCGGGCAAAAACATTCAGTACTTC	.	TRBJ2-4	TRBD2	TRBV7-2